This T cell receptor beta chain was captured in a study of technical replicates of blood from a few donors. This table comes from immunoSEQ multiplex PCR, and its TCRdb copy is limited to in-frame clones, with some not included. This table has about 61,000 clones, around 97% appearing once. This CDR3 is built from 13 residues. J lost 8 bases, V lost 3 bases, and 7 bases had no gene match. Germline V lookup: CDR1 GTSNPN, CDR2 SVGIG (reference sequence). The source is a human donor in good health. The sequencing sample was made of T cells isolated from PBMCs. The rearrangement joins TRBV30 to TRBJ1-2, with 9 bases fitting TRBD1. CDR3 sequence (DNA): TGTGCCTGGAGCTTGGGACAGGGTGAAGGCTACACCTTC. Amino acid sequence: CAWSLGQGEGYTF. Drawing the rest from reference TRBV30 and TRBJ1-2, the complete variable domain is SQTIHQWPATLVQPVGSPLSLECTVEGTSNPNLYWYRQAAGRGLQLLFYSVGIGQISSEVPQNLSASRPQDRQFILSSKKLLLSDSGFYLCAWSLGQGEGYTFGSGTRLTVV.